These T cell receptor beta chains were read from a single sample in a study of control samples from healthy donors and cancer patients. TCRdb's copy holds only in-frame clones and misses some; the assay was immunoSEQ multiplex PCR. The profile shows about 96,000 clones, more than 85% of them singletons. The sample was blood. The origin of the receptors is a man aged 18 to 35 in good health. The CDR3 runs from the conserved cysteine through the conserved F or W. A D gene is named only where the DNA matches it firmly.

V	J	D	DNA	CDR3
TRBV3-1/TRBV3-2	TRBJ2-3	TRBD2	TGTGCCAGCAGCCAGACTAGCGGGAGCACAGATACGCAGTATTTT	CASSQTSGSTDTQYF
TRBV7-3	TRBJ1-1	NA	TGTGCCAGCAGCCCGCGGAAAGGGTCGAACACTGAAGCTTTCTTT	CASSPRKGSNTEAFF
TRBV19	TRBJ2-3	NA	TGTGCCAGTAGTCCCGACTGGACAGATACGCAGTATTTT	CASSPDWTDTQYF
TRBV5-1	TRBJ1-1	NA	TGCGCCAGCAGCTTGGGGATGAACACTGAAGCTTTCTTT	CASSLGMNTEAFF
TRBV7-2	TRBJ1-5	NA	TGTGCCAGCAGCTTAAGCCCTAATCAGCCCCAGCATTTT	CASSLSPNQPQHF
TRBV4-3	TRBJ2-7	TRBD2	TGCGCCAGCAGCCAACGGACTAGCGGGAGGGAGGCCTACGAGCAGTACTTC	CASSQRTSGREAYEQYF
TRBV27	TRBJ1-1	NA	TGTGCCAGCAGTTTCGAGAGGAACACTGAAGCTTTCTTT	CASSFERNTEAFF
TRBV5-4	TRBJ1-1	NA	TGTGCCAGCAGCCCCACCCGGAACACTGAAGCTTTCTTT	CASSPTRNTEAFF
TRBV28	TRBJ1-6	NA	TGTGCCAGCAGTCCAAATGGCCCGGGAGATAATTCACCCCTCCACTTT	CASSPNGPGDNSPLHF
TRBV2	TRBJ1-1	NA	TGTGCCAGCCTGCTATGGGGGGCTCCGATGAACACTGAAGCTTTCTTT	CASLLWGAPMNTEAFF
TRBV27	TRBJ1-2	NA	TGTGCCAGCAGTTTATCGCCTATGCGGGGCTATGGCTACACCTTC	CASSLSPMRGYGYTF
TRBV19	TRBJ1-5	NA	TGTGCCAGTAGTATAGATCCCTTCCCCGATCAGCCCCAGCATTTT	CASSIDPFPDQPQHF
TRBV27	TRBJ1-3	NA	TGTGCCAGCAGTTACCGATCGGGCTCTGGAAACACCATATATTTT	CASSYRSGSGNTIYF
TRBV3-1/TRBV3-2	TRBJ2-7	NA	TGTGCCAGCAGCCAGGAATGGGGAAAATACGAGCAGTACTTC	CASSQEWGKYEQYF
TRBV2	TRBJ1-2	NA	TGTGCCAGCAAGCCGCTGTTCGGACCGACCTATGGCTACACCTTC	CASKPLFGPTYGYTF
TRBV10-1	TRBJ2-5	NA	TGCGCCAGCAGTGAGACAGGGCTGAAGACCCAGTACTTC	CASSETGLKTQYF
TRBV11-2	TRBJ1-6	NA	TGTGCCAGCAGCTTAGCCCATAATTCACCCCTCCACTTT	CASSLAHNSPLHF
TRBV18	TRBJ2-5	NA	TGTGCCAGCTCACGCATTTTTGGTGAGACCCAGTACTTC	CASSRIFGETQYF